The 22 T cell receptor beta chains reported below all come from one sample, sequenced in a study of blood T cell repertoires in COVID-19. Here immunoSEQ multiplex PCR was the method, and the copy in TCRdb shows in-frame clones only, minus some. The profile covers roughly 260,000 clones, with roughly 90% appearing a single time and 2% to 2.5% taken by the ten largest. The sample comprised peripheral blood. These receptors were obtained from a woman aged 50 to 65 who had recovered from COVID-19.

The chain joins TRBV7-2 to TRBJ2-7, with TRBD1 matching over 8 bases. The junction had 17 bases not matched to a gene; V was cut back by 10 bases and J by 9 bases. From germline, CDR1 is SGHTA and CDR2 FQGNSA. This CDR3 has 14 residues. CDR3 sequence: CAIGPGQVGARQYF. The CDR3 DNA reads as TGTGCCATCGGGCCGGGACAGGTGGGGGCTAGGCAGTACTTC.

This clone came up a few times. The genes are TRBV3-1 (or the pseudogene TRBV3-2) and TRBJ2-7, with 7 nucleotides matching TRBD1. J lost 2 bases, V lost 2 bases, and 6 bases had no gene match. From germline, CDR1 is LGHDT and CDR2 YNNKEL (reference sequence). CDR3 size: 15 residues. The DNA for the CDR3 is TGTGCCAGCAGCCAATCAACAGGGGTCCCCTACGAGCAGTACTTC. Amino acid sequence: CASSQSTGVPYEQYF.

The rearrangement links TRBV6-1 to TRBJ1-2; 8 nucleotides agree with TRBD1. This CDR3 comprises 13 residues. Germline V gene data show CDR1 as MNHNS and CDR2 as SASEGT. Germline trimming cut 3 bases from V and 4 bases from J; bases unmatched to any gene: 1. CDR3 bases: TGTGCCAGCAGTGAGACAGGGGCCTATGGCTACACCTTC. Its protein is CASSETGAYGYTF.

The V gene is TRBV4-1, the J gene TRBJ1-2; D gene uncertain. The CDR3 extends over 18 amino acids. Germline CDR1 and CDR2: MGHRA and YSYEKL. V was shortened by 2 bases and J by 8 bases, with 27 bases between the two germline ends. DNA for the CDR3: TGCGCCAGCAGCCAAATCGACTTCCTCCCGGGTACCCCTAGAGGCTACACCTTC. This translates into CASSQIDFLPGTPRGYTF.

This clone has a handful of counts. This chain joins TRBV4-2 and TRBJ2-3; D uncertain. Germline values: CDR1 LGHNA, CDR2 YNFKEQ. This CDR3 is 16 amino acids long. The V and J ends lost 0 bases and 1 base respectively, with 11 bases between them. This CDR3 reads CASSQEALPRTDTQYF. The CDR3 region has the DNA TGTGCCAGCAGCCAAGAAGCCCTACCACGCACAGATACGCAGTATTTT.

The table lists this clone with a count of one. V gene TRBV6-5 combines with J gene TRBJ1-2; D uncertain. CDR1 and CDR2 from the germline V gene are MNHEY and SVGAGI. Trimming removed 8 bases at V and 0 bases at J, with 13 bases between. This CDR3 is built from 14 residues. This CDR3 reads CASSPELANYGYTF. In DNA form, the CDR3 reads TGTGCCAGCTCGCCGGAGTTAGCTAACTATGGCTACACCTTC.

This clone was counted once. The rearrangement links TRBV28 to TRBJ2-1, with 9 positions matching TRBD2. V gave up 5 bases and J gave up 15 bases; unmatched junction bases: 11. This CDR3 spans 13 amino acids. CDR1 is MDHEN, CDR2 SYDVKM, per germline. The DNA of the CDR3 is TGTGCCAGCAGTAGGCGATTAGCGGGAGTCACGTTCTTC. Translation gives CASSRRLAGVTFF.

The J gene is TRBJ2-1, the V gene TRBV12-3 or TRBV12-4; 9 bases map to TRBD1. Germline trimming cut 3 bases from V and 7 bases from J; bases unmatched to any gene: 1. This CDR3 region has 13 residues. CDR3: CASSLGTGNEQFF. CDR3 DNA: TGTGCCAGCAGTTTGGGGACAGGGAATGAGCAGTTCTTC.

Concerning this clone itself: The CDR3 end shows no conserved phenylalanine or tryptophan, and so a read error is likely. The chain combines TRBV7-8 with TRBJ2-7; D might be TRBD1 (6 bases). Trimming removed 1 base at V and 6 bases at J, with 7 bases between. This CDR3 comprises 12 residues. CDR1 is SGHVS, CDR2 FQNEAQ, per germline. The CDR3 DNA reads TGTGCCAGCAGCTTAGGCAGGGGCGAGCAGTACCTC. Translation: CASSLGRGEQYL.

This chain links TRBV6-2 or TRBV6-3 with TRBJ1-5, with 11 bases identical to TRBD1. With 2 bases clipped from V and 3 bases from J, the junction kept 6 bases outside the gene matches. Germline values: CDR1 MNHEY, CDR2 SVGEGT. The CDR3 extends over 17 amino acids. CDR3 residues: CASSYVRTGGLNQPQHF. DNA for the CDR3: TGTGCCAGCAGTTACGTCCGGACAGGGGGCCTCAATCAGCCCCAGCATTTT.

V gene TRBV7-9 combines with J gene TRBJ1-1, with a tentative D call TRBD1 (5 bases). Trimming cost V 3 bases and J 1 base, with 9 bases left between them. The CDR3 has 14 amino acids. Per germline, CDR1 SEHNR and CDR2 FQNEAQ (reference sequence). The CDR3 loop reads CASSFGGGNTEAFF. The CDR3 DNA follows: TGTGCCAGCAGCTTCGGGGGAGGGAACACTGAAGCTTTCTTT.

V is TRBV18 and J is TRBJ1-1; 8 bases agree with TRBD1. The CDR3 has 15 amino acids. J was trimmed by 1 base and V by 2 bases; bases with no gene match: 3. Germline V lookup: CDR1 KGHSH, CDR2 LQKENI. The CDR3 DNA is TGTGCCAGCTCACCATCCGGGACAGGGAACACTGAAGCTTTCTTT. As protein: CASSPSGTGNTEAFF.

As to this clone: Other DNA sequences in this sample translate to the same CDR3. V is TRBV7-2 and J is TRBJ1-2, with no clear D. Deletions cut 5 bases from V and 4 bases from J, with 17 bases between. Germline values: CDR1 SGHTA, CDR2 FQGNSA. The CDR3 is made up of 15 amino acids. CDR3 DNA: TGTGCCAGCAGCCCACTAGACCGACTTCTCTATGGCTACACCTTC. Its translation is CASSPLDRLLYGYTF.

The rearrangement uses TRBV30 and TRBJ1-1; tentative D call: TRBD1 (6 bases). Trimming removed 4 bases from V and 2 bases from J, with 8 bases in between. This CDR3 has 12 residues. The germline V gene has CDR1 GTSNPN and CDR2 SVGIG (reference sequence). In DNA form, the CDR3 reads TGTGCCTGGACAGGGGTCAACACTGAAGCTTTCTTT. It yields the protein CAWTGVNTEAFF.

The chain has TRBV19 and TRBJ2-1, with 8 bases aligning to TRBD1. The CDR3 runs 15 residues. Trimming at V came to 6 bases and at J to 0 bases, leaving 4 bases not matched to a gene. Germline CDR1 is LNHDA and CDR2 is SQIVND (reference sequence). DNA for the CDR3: TGTGCCAGTAGCTGGACAGGGAGCTCCTACAATGAGCAGTTCTTC. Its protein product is CASSWTGSSYNEQFF.

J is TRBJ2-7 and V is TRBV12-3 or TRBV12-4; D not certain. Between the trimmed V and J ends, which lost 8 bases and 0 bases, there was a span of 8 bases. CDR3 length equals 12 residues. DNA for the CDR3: TGTGCCAGCGGCCAAAGCTCCTACGAGCAGTACTTC. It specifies CASGQSSYEQYF.

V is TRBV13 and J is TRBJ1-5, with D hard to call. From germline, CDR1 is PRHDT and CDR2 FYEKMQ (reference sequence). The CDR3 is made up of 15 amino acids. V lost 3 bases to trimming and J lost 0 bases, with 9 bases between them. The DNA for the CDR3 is TGTGCCAGCAGCTTTAGCCGGAATAGCAATCAGCCCCAGCATTTT. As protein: CASSFSRNSNQPQHF.

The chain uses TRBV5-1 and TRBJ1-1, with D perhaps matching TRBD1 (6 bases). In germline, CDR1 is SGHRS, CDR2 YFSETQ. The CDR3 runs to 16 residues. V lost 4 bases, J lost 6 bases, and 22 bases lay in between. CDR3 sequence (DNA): TGCGCCAGCAGCAGATCGGGATCACAGGGTTTCCCTGAAGCTTTCTTT. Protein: CASSRSGSQGFPEAFF. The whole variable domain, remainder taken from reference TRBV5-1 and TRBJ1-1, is KAGVTQTPRYLIKTRGQQVTLSCSPISGHRSVSWYQQTPGQGLQFLFEYFSETQRNKGNFPGRFSGRQFSNSRSEMNVSTLELGDSALYLCASSRSGSQGFPEAFFGQGTRLTVV.

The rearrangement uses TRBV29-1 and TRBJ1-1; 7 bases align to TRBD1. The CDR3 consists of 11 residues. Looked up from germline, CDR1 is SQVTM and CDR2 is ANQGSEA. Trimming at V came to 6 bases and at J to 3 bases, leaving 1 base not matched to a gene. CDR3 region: CSVGGYTEAFF. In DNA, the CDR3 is TGCAGCGTAGGGGGCTACACTGAAGCTTTCTTT.

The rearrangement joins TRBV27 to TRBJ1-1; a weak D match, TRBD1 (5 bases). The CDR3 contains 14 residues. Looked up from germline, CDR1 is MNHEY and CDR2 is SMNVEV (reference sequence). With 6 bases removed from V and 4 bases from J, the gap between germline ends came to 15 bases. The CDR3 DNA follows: TGTGCCAGCAGCCCAATGGGGGGAGGCACTGAAGCTTTCTTT. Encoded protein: CASSPMGGGTEAFF.

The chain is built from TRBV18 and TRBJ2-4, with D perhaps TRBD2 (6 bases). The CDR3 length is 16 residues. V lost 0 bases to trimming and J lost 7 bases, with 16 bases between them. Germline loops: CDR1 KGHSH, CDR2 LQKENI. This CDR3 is CASSPPFSGGLNIQYF. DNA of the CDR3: TGTGCCAGCTCACCACCGTTCAGTGGGGGACTCAACATTCAGTACTTC.

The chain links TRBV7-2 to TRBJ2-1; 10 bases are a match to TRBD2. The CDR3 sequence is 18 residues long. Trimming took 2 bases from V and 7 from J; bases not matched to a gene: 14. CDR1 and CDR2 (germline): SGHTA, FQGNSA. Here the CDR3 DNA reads TGTGCCAGCAGCTTAATGACACTTCCAGCGGGGGGGTGGAATGAGCAGTTCTTC. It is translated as CASSLMTLPAGGWNEQFF.